This T cell receptor (beta chain) was observed in a study of blood T cells in healthy people across ages. As to this clonotype: The antigen is not known.

Study-wide results and limits: Estimates of diversity drawn from one million T cells were considered underestimates.

The germline gives CDR1 DFQATT, CDR2 SNEGSKA (reference sequence). CDR3 length equals 15 residues. Through a sample-barcoded 5' primer and a J-beta primer mix, a second PCR was run for 7 to 11 cycles. In TCRdb, the 5' RACE reads were re-called with MiXCR into one record per CDR3 protein. This sample carries approximately 800,000 distinct CDR3 sequences, around a quarter of them seen once, and the ten largest clones take 2.5% to 3.5%. These data were also reused for a study on T cells of mothers and their children. That work adds: Each child contributed some 3 million TCR beta CDR3 reads, while each mother contributed over 10 million.

The gene calls are TRBV20-1 and TRBJ2-5; perhaps TRBD1 as D (6 bases). The J call may not be correct, given that the DNA end is closer to TRBJ2-1. This sequence originates from a boy between 10 and 17 years old in good health. Source material: blood. The CDR3: CSAGVQGSFGNEQFF. The CDR3 DNA is TGCAGTGCTGGGGTTCAGGGGTCTTTCGGAAATGAGCAGTTCTTC.